The clone carrying this T cell receptor (beta chain) was picked up many times. The data originate from a study of T cells in Graves' hyperthyroidism and ophthalmopathy. Trimming cost V 6 bases and J 4 bases, with 11 bases left between them. The germline V gene encodes CDR1 MNHEY and CDR2 SVGEGT. This CDR3 has 13 residues. Researchers amplified the TCR beta CDR3 regions from RNA transcripts. HTBI primers were used for first-round RT-PCR of the TCR CDR3. TCRdb itself ran the multiplex PCR reads through MiXCR, one entry per CDR3 protein. The repertoire holds more than 350,000 distinct CDR3 sequences, with 17% as singletons.

The chain carries TRBV6-2 or TRBV6-3 and TRBJ2-3; D is uncertain. The sequenced material came from blood. The receptor's source is a woman aged 25 to 39 with Graves' hyperthyroidism that later progressed to Graves' ophthalmopathy. The CDR3 region is CASRTEPPDTQYF. The CDR3 region has the DNA TGTGCCAGCAGGACTGAACCCCCAGATACGCAGTATTTT.